This T cell receptor (beta chain) was obtained from a study of CD8 T cells in Susac syndrome. Random hexamers were used to reverse transcribe an amount of 0.5 to 1 ug RNA. Amplification of TCR beta CDR3 across 54 Vbeta and 13 Jbeta was performed with immunoSEQ multiplex PCR. Each CDR3 protein gets one entry after TCRdb re-called the immunoSEQ multiplex PCR reads with MiXCR. The sample consists of 84,000 or so distinct CDR3 sequences, over 90% of them appearing once. Sequencing of TCR beta, carried out with a high-throughput approach, was applied to CD8+ and CD4+ T cells from the blood. There are 14 residues in the CDR3. Germline-derived CDR1 and CDR2 are DFQATT and SNEGSKA (reference sequence). Trimming shortened V by 6 bases and J by 3 bases, and 15 bases separated the two germline ends.

The TCR sequence derives from a human donor with Susac syndrome. The V gene is TRBV20-1, the J gene TRBJ1-5, with a tentative D call TRBD1 (6 bases). The sequenced sample was CD8+ T cells from PBMCs. CDR3 sequence reads: CSAKEAGVNQPQHF. The CDR3, as DNA: TGCAGTGCGAAAGAGGCAGGGGTCAATCAGCCCCAGCATTTT.